This T cell receptor (beta chain) was documented in a study of response to subunit inactivated influenza vaccine. Each CDR3 protein gets one entry after TCRdb re-called the RT-PCR reads with MiXCR. Of about 830,000 distinct CDR3 sequences listed, approximately 17% are singletons. There are many counts of this clonotype. The target antigen is unknown. CDR3 size: 16 residues. Germline V gives CDR1 SQVTM, CDR2 ANQGSEA. Trimming took off 2 bases at V and 2 bases at J, with 18 bases between the two ends. Study conclusions and caveats: Authors suggested few new T cells are recruited by each seasonal influenza vaccination.

The sequence derives from a man aged 45 to 65 who received an inactivated influenza vaccine. The starting material was PBMCs from blood, obtained more than 4 days after vaccination. This chain uses TRBV29-1 with TRBJ1-1; D is ambiguous. CDR3: CSVENVGVKTNTEAFF. For the CDR3, the DNA is TGCAGCGTTGAAAACGTTGGTGTTAAAACAAACACTGAAGCTTTCTTT.